The clone carrying this TCR beta chain appeared a single time. V was shortened by 4 bases and J by 6 bases, with 9 bases between the two germline ends. Germline V gives CDR1 LNHDA, CDR2 SQIVND (reference sequence). CDR3 length: 13 amino acids. The data are from a study of control samples from healthy donors and cancer patients. This table comes from immunoSEQ multiplex PCR, and its TCRdb copy is limited to in-frame clones, with some not included. The sample lists some 87,000 clones; about nine tenths were seen once. The clonotype was recovered from a man between 25 and 39 years old in good health. The J gene is TRBJ2-2, the V gene TRBV19, with D hard to call. Sequencing was done on a sample of blood. In DNA form, the CDR3 reads TGTGCCAGTAGTACCAGAAGGGCCGGGGAGCTGTTTTTT. As protein: CASSTRRAGELFF. Combining the CDR3 with reference TRBV19 and TRBJ2-2 gives the whole variable domain DGGITQSPKYLFRKEGQNVTLSCEQNLNHDAMYWYRQDPGQGLRLIYYSQIVNDFQKGDIAEGYSVSREKKESFPLTVTSAQKNPTAFYLCASSTRRAGELFFGEGSRLTVL.